A single T cell receptor (beta chain) is shown here with its context. This sample was taken from a study of blood T cell repertoires in COVID-19. Study context: T cells, B-cell-depleted T cells, or PBMCs supplied cDNA or gDNA.

Profiled with immunoSEQ multiplex PCR; TCRdb holds only in-frame clones, not every one. Counted here are around 300,000 clones, over 80% occurring once; the ten biggest clones make up 6.3%. The V end was cut by 4 bases, the J end by 2 bases, with 16 bases between. Germline V gives CDR1 SGHRS, CDR2 YFSETQ. The CDR3 is 15 amino acids. The V call is TRBV5-1, the J call TRBJ2-7, with TRBD1 as a possible D gene (6 bases). The receptor was derived from a woman between 45 and 60 years old with COVID-19, enrolled during active disease. Sequenced material: peripheral blood. The CDR3 spells CASSKGVQGPYEQYF. DNA of the CDR3: TGCGCCAGCAGCAAGGGGGTACAGGGACCCTACGAGCAGTACTTC.